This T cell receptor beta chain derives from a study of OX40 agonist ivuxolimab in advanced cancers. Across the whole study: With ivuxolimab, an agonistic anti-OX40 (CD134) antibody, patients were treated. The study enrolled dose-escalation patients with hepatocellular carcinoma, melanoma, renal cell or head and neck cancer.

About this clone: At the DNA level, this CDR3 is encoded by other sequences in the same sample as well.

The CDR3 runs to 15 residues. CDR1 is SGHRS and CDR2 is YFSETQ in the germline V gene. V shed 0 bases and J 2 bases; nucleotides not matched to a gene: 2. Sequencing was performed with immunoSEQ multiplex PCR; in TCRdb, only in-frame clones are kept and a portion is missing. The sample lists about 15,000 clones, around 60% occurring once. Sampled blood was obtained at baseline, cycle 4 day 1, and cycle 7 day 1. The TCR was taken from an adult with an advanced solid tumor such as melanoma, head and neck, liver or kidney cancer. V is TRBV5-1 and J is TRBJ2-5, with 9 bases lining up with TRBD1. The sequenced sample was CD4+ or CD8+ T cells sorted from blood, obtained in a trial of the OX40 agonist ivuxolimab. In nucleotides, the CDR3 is TGCGCCAGCAGCTTGGATGGACAGGGGCAAGAGACCCAGTACTTC. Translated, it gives CASSLDGQGQETQYF. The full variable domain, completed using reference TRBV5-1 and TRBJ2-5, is KAGVTQTPRYLIKTRGQQVTLSCSPISGHRSVSWYQQTPGQGLQFLFEYFSETQRNKGNFPGRFSGRQFSNSRSEMNVSTLELGDSALYLCASSLDGQGQETQYFGPGTRLLVL.